The text below deals with one T cell receptor beta chain. The data belong to a study of Ad26.COV2.S vaccination and SARS-CoV-2 variants. The data were produced by immunoSEQ multiplex PCR, yet TCRdb's version contains in-frame clones alone and is incomplete. The sample holds around 340,000 clones, more than 85% seen once. The treatment denotes: about 20 received Ad26.COV2.S at low or high dose, single or two shots; about 5 received placebo; per-sample allocation not given. Vaccine and placebo recipients were sampled on day 63 after the first injection. Germline CDR1 is SGHDN and CDR2 is FVKESK. The CDR3 sequence is 16 residues long. The ends lost 0 bases at V and 10 bases at J; junction bases unmatched: 9.

This sequence was found in a person between 18 and 65 years old who received the Ad26.COV2.S COVID-19 vaccine or a placebo. The input for sequencing was peripheral blood, taken in a trial of Ad26.COV2.S vaccine versus placebo. The chain joins TRBV14 to TRBJ1-6; 7 nucleotides agree with TRBD1. For the CDR3, the DNA is TGTGCCAGCAGCCAAGATCTACCAGGGGGTGGATCACCCCTCCACTTT. It yields the protein CASSQDLPGGGSPLHF.